This paragraph covers one TCR beta chain sequence. Its target is unknown. Libraries were prepared by immunoSEQ multiplex PCR; TCRdb keeps only in-frame clonotypes and omits some of them. Here the sample spans approximately 47,000 clones, around 70% being singletons. This sample was included in a study of vaccination effects on CD4 cells after COVID-19. V was trimmed by 4 bases and J by 8 bases, leaving 14 bases between them. Germline CDR1 KGHSH, CDR2 LQKENI. The CDR3 sequence is 13 residues long. Scientists isolated CD4+ T cells after a roughly 10-day culture period ended. Subjects were given two BNT162b2 or mRNA-1273 vaccine doses.

This receptor was identified in a human donor who received a COVID-19 vaccine. The chain uses TRBV18 and TRBJ1-2; D call uncertain. Sequenced material: CD4+ T cells from PBMCs cultured without peptide, taken after COVID-19 vaccination. The CDR3 spells CASSLDLAEGYTF. CDR3 DNA: TGTGCCAGCTCACTGGACCTCGCGGAGGGCTACACCTTC.